What follows describes a single T cell receptor (beta chain). The data were obtained in a study of blood T cell repertoires in COVID-19. As for the study in general: In each case, the material was cDNA or gDNA derived from T cells, B-cell-depleted T cells, or PBMCs.

Using immunoSEQ multiplex PCR, the repertoire was profiled, and TCRdb retains in-frame clones only, with some absent. The sample shows about 120,000 clones, about 88% of them seen only once. In germline, CDR1 is SGDLS, CDR2 YYNGEE. The CDR3 length is 15 residues. The chain links TRBV9 to TRBJ2-1, with 11 bases identical to TRBD2. This clonotype was sampled from a woman in her sixties or seventies who had recovered from COVID-19. Sequencing was carried out using peripheral blood. The CDR3 DNA is TGTGCACCCACCCCCGGGACTAGCGGTAACAATGAGCAGTTCTTC. Protein: CAPTPGTSGNNEQFF.